The present T cell receptor (beta chain) was sequenced within a study of radiotherapy plus CTLA-4 blockade in lung cancer. Study details: There were objective responses in around 18% of patients, and around 31% had disease control.

It was focal radiation plus CTLA-4 blockade with ipilimumab that patients with chemo-refractory metastatic non-small-cell lung cancer received. Repertoires were generated with immunoSEQ multiplex PCR, while TCRdb's copy carries only in-frame clones and drops some. The sample lists 55,000 to 70,000 clones; over 75% were seen once. The germline V gene encodes CDR1 MNHEY and CDR2 SVGAGI. The germline V and J ends were trimmed by 0 bases and 2 bases, with 10 bases remaining between them. The CDR3 is made up of 15 amino acids. This clone came up once. The input for sequencing was peripheral blood, taken from a patient treated with radiotherapy plus ipilimumab. The TCR comes from a human donor with non-small cell lung cancer who had a complete response to radiotherapy plus ipilimumab. The chain employs TRBV6-5 and TRBJ1-1; D is ambiguous. CDR3 region: CASSYSLGSNTEAFF. CDR3 nucleotide sequence: TGTGCCAGCAGTTACTCGCTGGGCAGCAACACTGAAGCTTTCTTT.